These 6 T cell receptor beta chains were all obtained from the same sample, sequenced in a study of human versus mouse CDR3 diversity and MHC coevolution. TCRdb's copy holds only in-frame clones and misses some; the assay was immunoSEQ multiplex PCR. The sample includes about 77,000 clones, about nine tenths seen only once; the top ten take about 0.14%. The specimen was naive CD4+ T cells from blood. Subset noted: CD45RO-negative CD62L-positive naive CD4 T cells. These receptors were obtained from a person aged 30-69 years in good health.

The chain carries TRBV6-1 and TRBJ2-2; TRBD2 aligns across 7 bases. This CDR3 has 12 amino acids. The V gene's germline CDR1 is MNHNS and CDR2 SASEGT. Trimming at V came to 5 bases and at J to 9 bases, leaving 3 bases not matched to a gene. CDR3 residues: CASSLLARELFF. The DNA of the CDR3 is TGTGCCAGCAGTTTACTAGCGAGGGAGCTGTTTTTT.

This chain links TRBV7-6 with TRBJ2-5; D is uncertain. This CDR3 region has 12 residues. With 2 bases removed from V and 7 bases from J, the gap between germline ends came to 8 bases. Germline V gene data show CDR1 as SGHVS and CDR2 as FNYEAQ. The CDR3 region is CASSLSEVTQYF. The CDR3, as DNA: TGTGCCAGCAGCTTATCCGAGGTGACCCAGTACTTC.

The CDR3 reads CASSFPGKKYNEQFF. CDR3 coding DNA: TGTGCCAGCAGTTTTCCCGGGAAAAAGTACAATGAGCAGTTCTTC. The rearrangement joins TRBV28 to TRBJ2-1; D is possibly TRBD2 (5 bases). The V gene lost 3 bases and the J gene lost 4 bases, with 13 bases spanning the gap. The length of the CDR3 is 15 residues. From germline, CDR1 is MDHEN and CDR2 SYDVKM.

The gene calls are TRBV7-9 and TRBJ2-5, with 8 nucleotides matching TRBD1. The CDR3 is made up of 16 amino acids. V gave up 1 base and J gave up 1 base; unmatched junction bases: 5. Germline V gives CDR1 SEHNR, CDR2 FQNEAQ (reference sequence). This CDR3 is CASSLGQGTFQETQYF. DNA for the CDR3: TGTGCCAGCAGCTTAGGACAGGGGACCTTCCAAGAGACCCAGTACTTC.

The chain is built from TRBV7-9 and TRBJ2-7, with D possibly matching TRBD2 (6 bases). The V and J ends lost 0 bases and 2 bases respectively, with 11 bases between them. CDR1 SEHNR and CDR2 FQNEAQ come from the germline V gene (reference sequence). This CDR3 region has 15 residues. The CDR3, as DNA: TGTGCCAGCAGCTTAGCGCTGGGGGGAACCTACGAGCAGTACTTC. Translating it yields CASSLALGGTYEQYF.

This clone was found once. V gene TRBV18 combines with J gene TRBJ1-1; D is possibly TRBD1 (6 bases). The CDR3 has 15 residues. From germline, CDR1 is KGHSH and CDR2 LQKENI. The germline V and J ends were trimmed by 3 bases and 4 bases, with 15 bases remaining between them. The CDR3 DNA reads as TGTGCCAGCTCACCGGGACACAGGGTGGGCACTGAAGCTTTCTTT. Amino acid sequence: CASSPGHRVGTEAFF.